The 17 T cell receptor beta chains below were found in one sample sequenced in a study of T cell changes during pregnancy in multiple sclerosis. Generated by immunoSEQ multiplex PCR, the TCRdb table keeps only in-frame clones and is missing some. The sample contains some 93,000 clones, about 92% of which appear only once. Sequencing used peripheral blood, obtained after pregnancy. The receptors were sampled from a female donor with multiple sclerosis, enrolled in a pregnancy study.

The chain is built from TRBV7-2 and TRBJ2-7; 12 positions agree with TRBD1. Germline-derived CDR1 and CDR2 are SGHTA and FQGNSA. There are 14 residues in the CDR3. The V segment lost 5 bases and the J segment 4 bases; nucleotides outside the gene matches: 3. The DNA for the CDR3 is TGTGCCAGCAGCCCGGGACAGGGGGCGTACGAGCAGTACTTC. It yields the protein CASSPGQGAYEQYF.

Here the CDR3 reads CASSVAAGTGELFF. The CDR3 region has the DNA TGTGCCAGCAGCGTAGCTGCGGGCACCGGGGAGCTGTTTTTT. The J gene is TRBJ2-2, the V gene TRBV9; perhaps TRBD2 as D (5 bases). This CDR3 is 14 amino acids long. V was cut by 0 bases and J by 4 bases, with 7 bases left in between. Per the germline V gene, CDR1 is SGDLS and CDR2 is YYNGEE. Full variable domain (missing parts from reference TRBV9 and TRBJ2-2): DSGVTQTPKHLITATGQRVTLRCSPRSGDLSVYWYQQSLDQGLQFLIQYYNGEERAKGNILERFSAQQFPDLHSELNLSSLELGDSALYFCASSVAAGTGELFFGEGSRLTVL.

J is TRBJ1-1 and V is TRBV29-1; TRBD1 aligns across 7 bases. The length of the CDR3 is 14 residues. CDR1 and CDR2 from the germline V gene are SQVTM and ANQGSEA. After removal of 6 bases from V and 1 base from J, the junction contained 8 bases not matched to a gene. The CDR3, as DNA: TGCAGCGTCGGATACAGGGGATCGAACACTGAAGCTTTCTTT. Residues: CSVGYRGSNTEAFF.

The V and J genes are TRBV6-5 and TRBJ2-3; TRBD1 is a possible D gene (6 bases). CDR1 and CDR2 from the germline V gene are MNHEY and SVGAGI. This CDR3 spans 15 amino acids. The ends were cut back, 4 bases at V and 6 bases at J, with 17 bases in the middle. For the CDR3, the DNA is TGTGCCAGCAGTTCCACTTGGGGGCTGGGGGATACGCAGTATTTT. Protein sequence: CASSSTWGLGDTQYF.

The CDR3 DNA reads as TGTGCCAGCAGCTTGCTAGGGACACCCACCTACGAGCAGTACTTC. Its protein is CASSLLGTPTYEQYF. J is TRBJ2-7 and V is TRBV9; maybe TRBD1 (6 bases). The V and J ends lost 4 bases and 2 bases respectively, with 16 bases between them. CDR1 is SGDLS, CDR2 YYNGEE, per germline. This CDR3 comprises 15 residues.

As concerns this clone: Other DNA sequences in this specimen translate into the identical CDR3. The rearrangement links TRBV5-1 to TRBJ2-7, with 9 bases identical to TRBD1. CDR3 size: 14 residues. Germline V CDR1 and CDR2: SGHRS, YFSETQ. The junction had 9 bases not matched to a gene; V was cut back by 7 bases and J by 4 bases. CDR3 sequence (DNA): TGCGCCAGCCGACCGGGACAGGGACATTACGAGCAGTACTTC. Translating it yields CASRPGQGHYEQYF.

This clone was found a few times. The chain joins TRBV11-2 to TRBJ1-1; TRBD1 might be the D (6 bases). V was shortened by 8 bases and J by 6 bases, with 16 bases between the two germline ends. The CDR3 consists of 13 residues. Germline loops: CDR1 SGHAT, CDR2 FQNNGV. The CDR3 spells CASRYRVISEAFF. Written as DNA, the CDR3 is TGTGCCAGCCGCTACAGGGTCATCTCTGAAGCTTTCTTT.

The CDR3, as DNA: TGTGCCAGCAGTGGAAAGGGACAGGGTTTAAGGCATCAGCCCCAGCATTTT. It codes for CASSGKGQGLRHQPQHF. The V gene is TRBV6-1, the J gene TRBJ1-5; 9 bases map to TRBD1. Germline trimming cut 4 bases from V and 5 bases from J; bases unmatched to any gene: 12. Germline assignment: CDR1 MNHNS and CDR2 SASEGT. This CDR3 has 17 amino acids.

The rearrangement joins TRBV4-1 to TRBJ2-1; 10 nucleotides agree with TRBD2. The CDR3 extends over 16 amino acids. CDR1 and CDR2 from the germline V gene are MGHRA and YSYEKL. The J segment lost 6 bases and the V segment lost 0 bases, leaving 5 bases of the junction unmatched. The CDR3 region is CASSQEGLAGVNEQFF. The CDR3 region has the DNA TGCGCCAGCAGCCAAGAAGGGCTAGCGGGAGTCAATGAGCAGTTCTTC.

In the case of this clone: The sample carries other DNA sequences with the same CDR3. The rearrangement uses TRBV18 and TRBJ1-3, with D maybe TRBD1 (6 bases). V shed 5 bases and J shed 4 bases, with 9 bases lying between them. The germline V gene encodes CDR1 KGHSH and CDR2 LQKENI. The CDR3 has 13 amino acids. This CDR3 reads CASSTGSGNTIYF. DNA for the CDR3: TGTGCCAGCTCAACAGGGAGCGGAAACACCATATATTTT.

The V and J genes are TRBV4-2 and TRBJ2-3, with 11 positions matching TRBD2. The CDR3 sequence is 18 residues long. Germline V gives CDR1 LGHNA, CDR2 YNFKEQ. The J segment lost 2 bases and the V segment lost 0 bases, leaving 7 bases of the junction unmatched. The CDR3 loop reads CASSQEAGTSGPTDTQYF. As DNA, the CDR3 is TGTGCCAGCAGCCAAGAAGCCGGGACTAGCGGCCCCACAGATACGCAGTATTTT.

The chain recombines TRBV6-5 with TRBJ1-2; TRBD1 matches 7 bases. Germline-derived CDR1 and CDR2 are MNHEY and SVGAGI. The CDR3 is 15 amino acids. The V gene end was trimmed by 5 bases and the J gene end by 4 bases; junction bases not matched to a gene: 10. In DNA, the CDR3 is TGTGCCAGCAGTGGTCCGGGACAGTCCTCCTATGGCTACACCTTC. It codes for CASSGPGQSSYGYTF.

The chain links TRBV19 to TRBJ1-1, with D hard to call. Germline CDR1 and CDR2: LNHDA and SQIVND (reference sequence). This CDR3 spans 14 amino acids. Trimming cost V 3 bases and J 5 bases, with 13 bases left between them. The CDR3 sequence: CASSIPERRTEAFF. The CDR3 nucleotides are TGTGCCAGTAGTATTCCCGAGCGACGGACTGAAGCTTTCTTT. Together with reference TRBV19 and TRBJ1-1, the CDR3 gives the full variable domain: DGGITQSPKYLFRKEGQNVTLSCEQNLNHDAMYWYRQDPGQGLRLIYYSQIVNDFQKGDIAEGYSVSREKKESFPLTVTSAQKNPTAFYLCASSIPERRTEAFFGQGTRLTVV.

The V call is TRBV5-1, the J call TRBJ1-1, with D perhaps matching TRBD1 (6 bases). This CDR3 has 14 amino acids. Germline CDR1 and CDR2: SGHRS and YFSETQ. V lost 0 bases and J 3 bases, leaving 9 bases between the germline ends. The CDR3 DNA reads TGCGCCAGCAGCTTGGGTCACAGGGACACTGAAGCTTTCTTT. Translation gives CASSLGHRDTEAFF.

This rearrangement joins TRBV29-1 to TRBJ1-1, with 7 nucleotides matching TRBD1. Germline lookup yields CDR1 SQVTM and CDR2 ANQGSEA. CDR3 size: 14 residues. Trimming cost V 5 bases and J 1 base; bases outside gene matches: 7. CDR3 bases: TGCAGCGTTAAAGGGGGCCACCCGAACACTGAAGCTTTCTTT. This gives the protein CSVKGGHPNTEAFF.

The V call is TRBV11-3, the J call TRBJ2-1, with D perhaps TRBD2 (6 bases). The CDR3 has 15 amino acids. Deletions cut 1 base from V and 10 bases from J, with 17 bases between. Germline V gives CDR1 SGHNT, CDR2 YENEEA. CDR3: CASSLGGTLLDEQFF. The CDR3 DNA sequence: TGTGCCAGCAGCTTAGGCGGGACCCTCTTGGACGAGCAGTTCTTC.

The chain uses TRBV18 and TRBJ2-7, with D possibly being TRBD1 (5 bases). Germline V gene sequence: CDR1 KGHSH, CDR2 LQKENI. Trimming shortened V by 3 bases and J by 2 bases, and 11 bases separated the two germline ends. The CDR3 extends over 14 amino acids. The chain's CDR3 is CASSPSGHTYEQYF. In DNA form, the CDR3 reads TGTGCCAGCTCACCGTCAGGACATACCTACGAGCAGTACTTC.